This is a list of T cell receptor beta chains from one sample in a study of shared clonotypes between healthy human individuals. Profiling relied on immunoSEQ multiplex PCR, and the TCRdb table lists in-frame clones only, not all of them. Found here are approximately 2.3 million clones, approximately 93% of them singletons; the top ten hold 0.39%. The sequenced sample consisted of naive CD4+ T cells from PBMCs. The receptors stem from a man between 18 and 29 years old in good health. Some clones in this sample may be carry-over from other donors' samples. The CDR3 runs from the conserved cysteine through the conserved F or W. The order of the fields is CDR3 length, V gene, D gene, J gene, clone size, CDR3 DNA, CDR3 protein. D genes are given only for firm matches. For some rows the clone size is stated as once, few or many, or as a class when expanded; others skip it.

>14|TRBV28|-|TRBJ2-2|-
TGTGCCAGCAGTTACCGACAGGGTAGGGAGGGGCTGTTTTTT
CASSYRQGREGLFF
>13|TRBV18|-|TRBJ2-1|-
TGTGCCAGCTCACCACCTCCCCACAATGAGCAGTTCTTC
CASSPPPHNEQFF
>18|TRBV4-3|TRBD2|TRBJ2-3|-
TGCGCCAGCAGCCAAGCATCCCTAGCGGGAGTTGTGGGTGATACGCAGTATTTT
CASSQASLAGVVGDTQYF
>12|TRBV28|-|TRBJ2-7|-
TGTGCCAGCAGCCCCCTTGGGTACGAGCAGTACTTC
CASSPLGYEQYF
>15|TRBV7-3|-|TRBJ2-2|once
TGTGCCAGCAGCTCACAACCTGGGAACACCGGGGAGCTGTTTTTT
CASSSQPGNTGELFF
>15|TRBV15|-|TRBJ1-1|once
TGTGCCACCAGCAGAGGGGGAAGGACGGGCACTGAAGCTTTCTTT
CATSRGGRTGTEAFF
>15|TRBV4-3|-|TRBJ2-1|-
TGCGCCAGCAGCCAAGATAATCTGGGGTACAATGAGCAGTTCTTC
CASSQDNLGYNEQFF
>13|TRBV28|-|TRBJ2-5|-
TGTGCCAGCAGTCGGACCTATCAAGAGACCCAGTACTTC
CASSRTYQETQYF
>23|TRBV28|TRBD1|TRBJ1-3|-
TGTGCCAGCAGTTACCCTCCGCTTGGGCGACTGACAGGGGATGGGGTATCGGGAAACACCATATATTTT
CASSYPPLGRLTGDGVSGNTIYF
>17|TRBV29-1|-|TRBJ1-2|-
TGCAGCGTTGAAGAATTAGGGTATGAGGGGCTGAACTATGGCTACACCTTC
CSVEELGYEGLNYGYTF
>15|TRBV7-8|TRBD1|TRBJ2-2|-
TGTGCCAGCAAACCCGGGACAGAGCTCACCGGGGAGCTGTTTTTT
CASKPGTELTGELFF
>14|TRBV29-1|-|TRBJ1-1|-
TGCAGCGTTTCCCCGGGGGGCTGGGACACTGAAGCTTTCTTT
CSVSPGGWDTEAFF
>16|TRBV28|-|TRBJ2-2|-
TGTGCCAGCAGTCCCGACCAGCACAGGGTCACCGGGGAGCTGTTTTTT
CASSPDQHRVTGELFF
>13|TRBV19|-|TRBJ1-1|-
TGTGCCAGTAGTGTAACGGTGAACACTGAAGCTTTCTTT
CASSVTVNTEAFF
>12|TRBV14|-|TRBJ1-1|-
TGTGCCAGCAGCGAGACCGGGACTGGGGCTTTCTTT
CASSETGTGAFF
>13|TRBV5-1|TRBD2|TRBJ2-7|-
TGCGCCAGCAGGGTAGCGGGAGTCGGTGAGCAGTACTTC
CASRVAGVGEQYF
>17|TRBV18|-|TRBJ2-3|-
TGTGCCAGCTCACCACAGGAAGGGGGGCACCTCACAGATACGCAGTATTTT
CASSPQEGGHLTDTQYF
>15|TRBV2|-|TRBJ1-5|-
TGTGCCAGCAGTGCTCCGGGGCGTTTCAATCAGCCCCAGCATTTT
CASSAPGRFNQPQHF
>12|TRBV5-1|-|TRBJ2-1|-
TGCGCCAGCAGCTTGGCCTCACAGCAACAGTTCTTC
CASSLASQQQFF